A selection of T cell receptor beta chains follows, all from one sample in a study of patients and donors after allogeneic stem cell transplantation. Each CDR3 protein gets one entry after TCRdb re-called the RT-PCR reads with MiXCR. The table lists over 350,000 distinct CDR3 sequences, about a sixth of them singletons. The sequenced sample consisted of blood, either unsorted or a sorted T cell fraction (not recorded which). The source of these receptors is a human donor who was either an allogeneic HSCT recipient or a stem cell or donor lymphocyte infusion donor (not recorded which). It is not recorded whose cells these are; they may come from a transplant donor. The CDR3 runs from the conserved cysteine through the conserved F or W. The D gene is left open where the match is weak. The size of a clone is reported for some rows only, either as once, few or many, or as a class for expanded clones.

d_call: .; v_call: TRBV20-1; clone_size: .; j_call: TRBJ2-7; cdr3_aa: CSASRDGYEQYF; cdr3_nt: TGCAGTGCGAGCCGGGACGGCTACGAGCAGTACTTC
d_call: .; v_call: TRBV13; clone_size: .; j_call: TRBJ1-4; cdr3_aa: CASRNGAFPNEKLFF; cdr3_nt: TGTGCCAGCAGAAACGGCGCCTTTCCTAATGAAAAACTGTTTTTT
d_call: .; v_call: TRBV9; clone_size: .; j_call: TRBJ2-2; cdr3_aa: CASGSVNTGELFF; cdr3_nt: TGTGCCAGCGGCTCGGTCAACACCGGGGAGCTGTTTTTT
d_call: .; v_call: TRBV4-2; clone_size: few; j_call: TRBJ2-7; cdr3_aa: CASSQELSLEQYF; cdr3_nt: TGTGCCAGCAGCCAAGAACTCTCCTTGGAGCAGTACTTC
d_call: TRBD1; v_call: TRBV6-5; clone_size: .; j_call: TRBJ1-3; cdr3_aa: CASSYHQGATGNTIYF; cdr3_nt: TGTGCCAGCAGCTACCATCAGGGGGCTACGGGAAACACCATATATTTT
d_call: .; v_call: TRBV28; clone_size: many; j_call: TRBJ2-7; cdr3_aa: CASSEGSTPNSYEQYF; cdr3_nt: TGTGCCAGCAGTGAGGGGTCCACTCCGAACTCCTACGAGCAGTACTTC
d_call: .; v_call: TRBV4-3; clone_size: many; j_call: TRBJ1-5; cdr3_aa: CASSPGGASQPQHF; cdr3_nt: TGCGCCAGCAGCCCCGGGGGGGCAAGTCAGCCCCAGCATTTT
d_call: .; v_call: TRBV4-1; clone_size: few; j_call: TRBJ2-1; cdr3_aa: CASSQDSNFGEQFF; cdr3_nt: TGCGCCAGCAGCCAAGATTCCAATTTTGGTGAGCAGTTCTTC
d_call: .; v_call: TRBV11-1; clone_size: .; j_call: TRBJ1-2; cdr3_aa: CASSALPGTQKGGGYGYTF; cdr3_nt: TGTGCCAGCAGCGCTCTCCCGGGGACACAGAAGGGCGGTGGCTATGGCTACACCTTC
d_call: TRBD2; v_call: TRBV7-3; clone_size: few; j_call: TRBJ2-2; cdr3_aa: CASSSSSEASGPGELFF; cdr3_nt: TGTGCCAGCAGCTCCTCATCAGAGGCTAGCGGTCCCGGGGAGCTGTTTTTT
d_call: .; v_call: TRBV7-2; clone_size: few; j_call: TRBJ2-3; cdr3_aa: CASSSRTADTQYF; cdr3_nt: TGTGCCAGCAGCTCGAGGACAGCAGATACGCAGTATTTT
d_call: TRBD2; v_call: TRBV29-1; clone_size: few; j_call: TRBJ2-5; cdr3_aa: CSVVLAGGQETQYF; cdr3_nt: TGCAGCGTTGTGCTAGCGGGGGGGCAAGAGACCCAGTACTTC
d_call: .; v_call: TRBV7-2; clone_size: many; j_call: TRBJ1-2; cdr3_aa: CASSLGARNYGYTF; cdr3_nt: TGTGCCAGCAGCTTAGGTGCCAGGAACTATGGCTACACCTTC
d_call: .; v_call: TRBV29-1; clone_size: few; j_call: TRBJ1-3; cdr3_aa: CSVESQGSYPGNTIYF; cdr3_nt: TGCAGCGTCGAGTCACAGGGTAGTTATCCTGGAAACACCATATATTTT
d_call: .; v_call: TRBV6-1; clone_size: few; j_call: TRBJ2-1; cdr3_aa: CASSDQYEQFF; cdr3_nt: TGTGCCAGCAGTGACCAGTATGAGCAGTTCTTC
d_call: .; v_call: TRBV24-1; clone_size: few; j_call: TRBJ2-3; cdr3_aa: CATSDPGEADTQYF; cdr3_nt: TGTGCCACCAGTGACCCCGGAGAAGCAGATACGCAGTATTTT
d_call: TRBD1; v_call: TRBV19; clone_size: .; j_call: TRBJ2-7; cdr3_aa: CASSRDSIYEQYF; cdr3_nt: TGTGCCAGTAGTCGGGACAGTATCTACGAGCAGTACTTC
d_call: .; v_call: TRBV6-5; clone_size: .; j_call: TRBJ2-7; cdr3_aa: CASSYSSQGIYEQYF; cdr3_nt: TGTGCCAGCAGTTACTCGAGTCAGGGAATCTACGAGCAGTACTTC
d_call: TRBD2; v_call: TRBV29-1; clone_size: .; j_call: TRBJ2-1; cdr3_aa: CSVEGGSYNEQFF; cdr3_nt: TGCAGCGTTGAGGGGGGGTCCTACAATGAGCAGTTCTTC
d_call: TRBD2; v_call: TRBV18; clone_size: many; j_call: TRBJ2-1; cdr3_aa: CASSLSLAGLSYNEQFF; cdr3_nt: TGTGCCAGCTCACTCAGTCTAGCGGGACTCTCCTACAATGAGCAGTTCTTC
d_call: TRBD2; v_call: TRBV25-1; clone_size: .; j_call: TRBJ2-7; cdr3_aa: CASSAGWTSSYEQYF; cdr3_nt: TGTGCCAGCAGTGCAGGATGGACTAGCTCCTACGAGCAGTACTTC
d_call: .; v_call: TRBV20-1; clone_size: few; j_call: TRBJ2-7; cdr3_aa: CSARSRYLSYEQYF; cdr3_nt: TGCAGTGCTAGATCCCGCTACCTCTCCTACGAGCAGTACTTC
d_call: .; v_call: TRBV5-1; clone_size: many; j_call: TRBJ2-2; cdr3_aa: CASSPPPPSGELFF; cdr3_nt: TGCGCCAGCAGCCCGCCACCCCCTTCCGGGGAGCTGTTTTTT
d_call: .; v_call: TRBV7-2; clone_size: few; j_call: TRBJ1-2; cdr3_aa: CASSLGGNSYGYTF; cdr3_nt: TGTGCCAGCAGCTTAGGTGGCAATTCCTATGGCTACACCTTC
d_call: .; v_call: TRBV20-1; clone_size: .; j_call: TRBJ2-3; cdr3_aa: CSARDGPPYF; cdr3_nt: TGCAGTGCTAGGGACGGGCCACCATATTTT
d_call: .; v_call: TRBV6-5; clone_size: few; j_call: TRBJ1-2; cdr3_aa: CASSYSWAGDSRGYTF; cdr3_nt: TGTGCCAGCAGTTACTCCTGGGCAGGGGATTCGCGTGGCTACACCTTC
d_call: .; v_call: TRBV30; clone_size: .; j_call: TRBJ1-6; cdr3_aa: CAWSVTVNSPLHF; cdr3_nt: TGTGCCTGGAGTGTCACAGTTAATTCACCCCTCCACTTT
d_call: .; v_call: TRBV20-1; clone_size: many; j_call: TRBJ1-4; cdr3_aa: CSARFPGSVGEKLFF; cdr3_nt: TGCAGTGCTAGATTCCCAGGCTCTGTGGGGGAAAAACTGTTTTTT
d_call: .; v_call: TRBV20-1; clone_size: .; j_call: TRBJ2-5; cdr3_aa: CSARLAVETQYF; cdr3_nt: TGCAGTGCTAGACTAGCAGTTGAGACCCAGTACTTC
d_call: TRBD2; v_call: TRBV10-3; clone_size: .; j_call: TRBJ2-1; cdr3_aa: CAISKRGSSYNEQFF; cdr3_nt: TGTGCCATCAGTAAGCGGGGAAGCTCCTACAATGAGCAGTTCTTC
d_call: .; v_call: TRBV2; clone_size: .; j_call: TRBJ2-7; cdr3_aa: CAGPEYEQYF; cdr3_nt: TGTGCCGGCCCAGAATACGAGCAGTACTTC
d_call: TRBD2; v_call: TRBV5-1; clone_size: many; j_call: TRBJ2-3; cdr3_aa: CASSTGGTSPSDTQYF; cdr3_nt: TGCGCCAGCAGCACCGGAGGGACTAGTCCCTCAGATACGCAGTATTTT
d_call: TRBD2; v_call: TRBV12-3/TRBV12-4; clone_size: few; j_call: TRBJ2-5; cdr3_aa: CASAGGWETQYF; cdr3_nt: TGTGCCAGCGCGGGGGGCTGGGAGACCCAGTACTTC
d_call: .; v_call: TRBV6-5; clone_size: few; j_call: TRBJ2-3; cdr3_aa: CASSSRWATDTQYF; cdr3_nt: TGTGCCAGCAGTTCTAGGTGGGCCACAGATACGCAGTATTTT
d_call: TRBD2; v_call: TRBV6-1; clone_size: .; j_call: TRBJ2-5; cdr3_aa: CASSEMRLASGRQETQYF; cdr3_nt: TGTGCCAGCAGTGAGATGCGACTAGCGTCGGGCCGTCAAGAGACCCAGTACTTC
d_call: .; v_call: TRBV29-1; clone_size: many; j_call: TRBJ2-2; cdr3_aa: CSVETSTGELFF; cdr3_nt: TGCAGCGTTGAGACGTCCACCGGGGAGCTGTTTTTT
d_call: .; v_call: TRBV4-1; clone_size: .; j_call: TRBJ2-3; cdr3_aa: CASSHQGGGDTQYF; cdr3_nt: TGCGCCAGCAGCCATCAGGGGGGCGGAGATACGCAGTATTTT
d_call: .; v_call: TRBV5-1; clone_size: many; j_call: TRBJ1-4; cdr3_aa: CASSSAETTNEKLFF; cdr3_nt: TGCGCCAGCAGCTCAGCGGAAACAACTAATGAAAAACTGTTTTTT
d_call: .; v_call: TRBV24-1; clone_size: many; j_call: TRBJ2-3; cdr3_aa: CATSYTDTQYF; cdr3_nt: TGTGCCACCAGTTACACAGATACGCAGTATTTT
d_call: TRBD2; v_call: TRBV12-3/TRBV12-4; clone_size: many; j_call: TRBJ2-7; cdr3_aa: CASSSGLADYEQYF; cdr3_nt: TGTGCCAGCAGTTCGGGACTAGCAGACTACGAGCAGTACTTC
d_call: .; v_call: TRBV9; clone_size: .; j_call: TRBJ2-3; cdr3_aa: CASSVGRAYYTDTQYF; cdr3_nt: TGTGCCAGCAGCGTAGGGCGAGCCTATTACACAGATACGCAGTATTTT
d_call: TRBD1; v_call: TRBV5-6; clone_size: few; j_call: TRBJ2-7; cdr3_aa: CASSWDSDTYEQYF; cdr3_nt: TGTGCCAGCAGCTGGGACAGCGATACCTACGAGCAGTACTTC
d_call: .; v_call: TRBV2; clone_size: few; j_call: TRBJ2-2; cdr3_aa: CASRSGGIGELFF; cdr3_nt: TGTGCCAGCAGATCGGGGGGCATCGGGGAGCTGTTTTTT
d_call: .; v_call: TRBV15; clone_size: few; j_call: TRBJ2-1; cdr3_aa: CATSGPPNNEQFF; cdr3_nt: TGTGCCACCAGCGGCCCCCCGAACAATGAGCAGTTCTTC
d_call: TRBD1; v_call: TRBV7-9; clone_size: .; j_call: TRBJ1-2; cdr3_aa: CASSPMGQRPYGYTF; cdr3_nt: TGTGCCAGCAGCCCCATGGGACAGAGGCCCTATGGCTACACCTTC
d_call: TRBD1; v_call: TRBV11-2; clone_size: .; j_call: TRBJ1-2; cdr3_aa: CASSTGDRANYGYTF; cdr3_nt: TGTGCCAGCAGCACAGGGGACAGGGCCAACTATGGCTACACCTTC
d_call: TRBD2; v_call: TRBV20-1; clone_size: .; j_call: TRBJ2-6; cdr3_aa: CSASATSGRKTVLTF; cdr3_nt: TGCAGTGCTAGCGCTACTAGCGGGAGAAAGACCGTCCTGACTTTC
d_call: .; v_call: TRBV6-4; clone_size: few; j_call: TRBJ2-2; cdr3_aa: CASSDLDPPGELFF; cdr3_nt: TGTGCCAGCAGTGACCTAGACCCCCCCGGGGAGCTGTTTTTT
d_call: TRBD1; v_call: TRBV6-1; clone_size: .; j_call: TRBJ1-2; cdr3_aa: CASSEDPQGAMGGYTF; cdr3_nt: TGTGCCAGCAGTGAAGACCCCCAGGGGGCTATGGGTGGCTACACCTTC
d_call: .; v_call: TRBV6-2/TRBV6-3; clone_size: few; j_call: TRBJ2-1; cdr3_aa: CASSYEGGPYNEQFF; cdr3_nt: TGTGCCAGCAGTTACGAGGGGGGCCCCTACAATGAGCAGTTCTTC
d_call: .; v_call: TRBV5-6; clone_size: .; j_call: TRBJ2-3; cdr3_aa: CASSLDIIFSDTQYF; cdr3_nt: TGTGCCAGCAGCCTCGACATAATCTTTTCAGATACGCAGTATTTT
d_call: TRBD2; v_call: TRBV7-8; clone_size: .; j_call: TRBJ2-1; cdr3_aa: CASSLTSGGLKYNEQFF; cdr3_nt: TGTGCCAGCAGCCTGACTAGCGGGGGACTTAAGTACAATGAGCAGTTCTTC
d_call: .; v_call: TRBV2; clone_size: few; j_call: TRBJ1-1; cdr3_aa: CASSGVGGSYTEAFF; cdr3_nt: TGTGCCAGCAGTGGGGTGGGAGGGAGCTACACTGAAGCTTTCTTT
d_call: .; v_call: TRBV18; clone_size: few; j_call: TRBJ1-2; cdr3_aa: CASSPGRALYGYTF; cdr3_nt: TGTGCCAGCTCACCGGGTCGGGCCCTCTATGGCTACACCTTC
d_call: .; v_call: TRBV29-1; clone_size: .; j_call: TRBJ1-1; cdr3_aa: CSVGGRSYTEAFF; cdr3_nt: TGCAGCGTTGGGGGGCGCAGCTACACTGAAGCTTTCTTT
d_call: .; v_call: TRBV28; clone_size: few; j_call: TRBJ2-5; cdr3_aa: CASSRSQKETQYF; cdr3_nt: TGTGCCAGCAGCCGGTCACAGAAAGAGACCCAGTACTTC
d_call: .; v_call: TRBV5-4; clone_size: few; j_call: TRBJ1-1; cdr3_aa: CASSLRGLETEAFF; cdr3_nt: TGTGCCAGCAGCTTGAGGGGCTTGGAGACTGAAGCTTTCTTT
d_call: .; v_call: TRBV5-1; clone_size: .; j_call: TRBJ2-7; cdr3_aa: CASSLEGQRQSEQYF; cdr3_nt: TGCGCCAGCAGCTTGGAAGGACAGCGTCAGAGCGAGCAGTACTTC